Below, one T cell receptor (beta chain) is given with its context. As yet, its antigen is unknown. The CDR3 runs to 13 residues. Germline V gene sequence: CDR1 SQVTM, CDR2 ANQGSEA. V lost 4 bases, J lost 2 bases, and 12 bases lay in between. The data were obtained in a study of identical twins. TCRdb fed the 5' RACE reads into MiXCR, producing one record per CDR3 protein. The table lists approximately 600,000 distinct CDR3 sequences, 7.1% of them singletons. Study observations and caveats: In beta out-of-frame sequences, the excess sharing between twins was weaker. Analyses of zero insertions could be partly confounded by invariant MAIT and iNKT cells.

These data are also associated with another study on yellow fever vaccine responses in identical twins.

The clonotype originates from a woman between 18 and 29 years old in good health. Sequences were obtained from PBMCs. This chain joins TRBV29-1 and TRBJ2-7, with D perhaps assigned TRBD1 or TRBD2 (5 bases each). CDR3 sequence reads: CSVGRLGAYEQYF. The CDR3, as DNA: TGCAGCGTTGGTCGGCTGGGGGCCTACGAGCAGTACTTC.